The T cell receptor (beta chain) under discussion was sequenced for a study of technical replicates of blood from a few donors. V shed 8 bases and J 2 bases; nucleotides not matched to a gene: 1. The CDR3 contains 12 residues. The germline CDR1 and CDR2 sequences are SNHLY and FYNNEI. Here immunoSEQ multiplex PCR was the method, and the copy in TCRdb shows in-frame clones only, minus some. Of roughly 93,000 clones in the sample, roughly 96% are singletons; the top ten hold over 0.25%. This clone appeared a few times. The TCR was taken from a human donor in good health. Material for sequencing was T cells isolated from PBMCs. The chain uses TRBV2 and TRBJ1-1; 8 nucleotides align to TRBD1. The CDR3 nucleotides read TGTGCCAGCGACAGGGGCAACACTGAAGCTTTCTTT. Its protein product is CASDRGNTEAFF. The whole variable domain, remainder taken from reference TRBV2 and TRBJ1-1, is EPEVTQTPSHQVTQMGQEVILRCVPISNHLYFYWYRQILGQKVEFLVSFYNNEISEKSEIFDDQFSVERPDGSNFTLKIRSTKLEDSAMYFCASDRGNTEAFFGQGTRLTVV.